This T cell receptor beta chain was captured in a study of vaccination effects on CD4 cells after COVID-19. Overall study context: All participants had two doses of either the BNT162b2 or mRNA-1273 vaccine. General observations from the study: Substantial clonal contraction characterized both infection- and vaccine-induced clones late after vaccination.

This CDR3 has 16 amino acids. Germline CDR1 reads SGHNT; CDR2 reads YYREEE (reference sequence). With V trimmed by 1 base and J by 4 bases, 7 bases remained unmatched. Viral peptide pool expansion of antigen-specific CD4+ T cells preceded sequencing in the ViraFEST assay. With roughly 9 days of culture completed, CD4+ T cells were isolated. In the vaccine recipients, nucleocapsid antibodies were negative and there was no prior SARS-CoV-2 infection. Wells each received over 1.5 million PBMC, cultured with about 10 IU/ml IL-2 and 8.5 to 10 ug/ml peptides. Cells had half their medium changed to IL-2 medium on days 3 and 7. Regarding this clone: Its antigen is unknown.

Some clones are missing from TCRdb's copy, which holds only in-frame ones; the method was immunoSEQ multiplex PCR. This table holds about 21,000 clones, roughly 73% found once. J is TRBJ2-4 and V is TRBV5-4; 8 bases are shared with TRBD2. The sequences come from CD4+ T cells from PBMCs cultured with HCoV-NL63 spike peptides, collected before COVID-19 vaccination. The receptor was derived from a human donor who received a COVID-19 vaccine. Here the CDR3 DNA reads TGTGCCAGCAGCTTGACTTATAGCGGGGAAAAAAACATTCAGTACTTC. Amino acids: CASSLTYSGEKNIQYF.